Following are 29 T cell receptor beta chains from one sample sequenced in a study of blood T cell repertoires in COVID-19. The assay was immunoSEQ multiplex PCR, and TCRdb's table has in-frame clones only and misses some. Of some 95,000 clones detected, less than 85% appear once; the ten largest clones hold around 9%. The sequenced sample was peripheral blood. These receptors were collected from a man aged 50-60 years who had recovered from COVID-19.

The rearrangement uses TRBV5-4 and TRBJ2-5, with a possible D match to TRBD1 (6 bases). The V end lost 4 bases, the J end lost 5 bases, and 12 bases lay between the germline ends. The CDR3 contains 13 residues. Germline CDR1 reads SGHNT; CDR2 reads YYREEE (reference sequence). The CDR3 loop reads CASSLQGSETQYF. The CDR3 DNA sequence: TGTGCCAGCAGCCTACAGGGTAGCGAGACCCAGTACTTC.

The chain employs TRBV2 and TRBJ1-2, with D maybe TRBD1 (5 bases). Trimming took off 3 bases at V and 14 bases at J, with 22 bases between the two ends. Germline V gene data show CDR1 as SNHLY and CDR2 as FYNNEI. CDR3 length: 14 amino acids. The CDR3 DNA sequence: TGTGCCAGCAGTGATGGGGCGGCGACTGGGGGGAGGACCTTC. Translated: CASSDGAATGGRTF. Complete variable domain (other parts from reference TRBV2 and TRBJ1-2): EPEVTQTPSHQVTQMGQEVILRCVPISNHLYFYWYRQILGQKVEFLVSFYNNEISEKSEIFDDQFSVERPDGSNFTLKIRSTKLEDSAMYFCASSDGAATGGRTFGSGTRLTVV.

The J gene is TRBJ2-7, the V gene TRBV18, with D perhaps matching TRBD2 (6 bases). V was cut by 5 bases and J by 7 bases, with 9 bases left in between. The CDR3 totals 11 residues. Germline V gives CDR1 KGHSH, CDR2 LQKENI. This chain's CDR3 is CASSAGKEQYF. CDR3 bases: TGTGCCAGCTCAGCGGGGAAAGAGCAGTACTTC.

This chain links TRBV2 with TRBJ1-6; 7 bases line up with TRBD1. J gave up 8 bases and V 7 bases, and 8 bases lay outside the gene matches. CDR1 is SNHLY, CDR2 FYNNEI, per germline. The CDR3 sequence is 14 residues long. The CDR3 here is CASTQTGSHSPLHF. CDR3 bases: TGTGCCAGCACTCAGACAGGGTCCCATTCACCCCTCCACTTT.

This sequence joins TRBV12-3 or TRBV12-4 and TRBJ1-2; D remains unclear. Trimming left V 7 bases short and J 4 bases short, with 10 bases between. This CDR3 spans 12 amino acids. The CDR3 coding sequence is TGTGCCAGCACCGACACCGGCTATGGCTACACCTTC. Its translation: CASTDTGYGYTF.

The count of this clone is one. Other DNA sequences in this sample translate to the same CDR3. The genes are TRBV28 and TRBJ2-7; TRBD1 is a possible D gene (5 bases). Germline assignment: CDR1 MDHEN and CDR2 SYDVKM. Trimming removed 5 bases from V and 2 bases from J, with 10 bases in between. The CDR3 sequence is 13 residues long. The CDR3 loop reads CASSLLQAYEQYF. CDR3 nucleotide sequence: TGTGCCAGCAGTCTCCTACAGGCCTACGAGCAGTACTTC.

This chain links TRBV14 with TRBJ2-1; D gene ambiguous. The CDR3 consists of 18 residues. CDR1 SGHDN and CDR2 FVKESK come from the germline V gene. V shed 3 bases and J shed 8 bases, with 26 bases lying between them. The CDR3 DNA follows: TGTGCCAGCAGCCACCGGATAACGACGCGGCTGCAGCGCTATGAGCAGTTCTTC. It encodes CASSHRITTRLQRYEQFF.

The chain joins TRBV6-5 to TRBJ1-1; D uncertain. The CDR3 covers 13 residues. Germline-derived CDR1 and CDR2 are MNHEY and SVGAGI. V gave up 11 bases and J gave up 1 base, with 14 bases separating them. The CDR3 sequence: CAASPRGNTEAFF. The CDR3 nucleotides are TGTGCCGCCAGCCCTCGAGGGAACACTGAAGCTTTCTTT.

This clone was recorded only once. V is TRBV5-8 and J is TRBJ1-2; D unresolved. The ends were cut back, 5 bases at V and 2 bases at J, with 13 bases in the middle. The length of the CDR3 is 14 residues. Germline CDR1 reads SGHTS; CDR2 reads YDEGEE. The DNA of the CDR3 is TGTGCCAGCAGGTCGACCGGGAGAAACTATGGCTACACCTTC. This gives the protein CASRSTGRNYGYTF.

The V and J genes are TRBV4-2 and TRBJ1-2; D remains unclear. The V and J ends lost 0 bases and 0 bases respectively, with 11 bases between them. This CDR3 is built from 16 residues. From germline, CDR1 is LGHNA and CDR2 YNFKEQ. The CDR3 DNA follows: TGTGCCAGCAGCCAAGATGGTTTCGTAGCTAACTATGGCTACACCTTC. Amino acids: CASSQDGFVANYGYTF.

This clone was counted between two and nine times. The CDR3 coding sequence is TGTGCCAGCAGAGACGGACAGCCTAATCAGCCCCAGCATTTT. Encoded protein: CASRDGQPNQPQHF. The genes are TRBV6-1 and TRBJ1-5, with a tentative D call TRBD1 (6 bases). Trimming took off 6 bases at V and 4 bases at J, with 13 bases between the two ends. Germline lookup yields CDR1 MNHNS and CDR2 SASEGT. CDR3 length equals 14 residues.

This clone was recorded a few times. The chain recombines TRBV5-1 with TRBJ1-1; the match to TRBD1 covers 8 bases. Trimming cost V 3 bases and J 2 bases; bases outside gene matches: 6. Germline V CDR1 and CDR2: SGHRS, YFSETQ. The CDR3 extends over 15 amino acids. This chain's CDR3 is CASSSKDRGNTEAFF. As DNA, the CDR3 is TGCGCCAGCAGCTCCAAAGACAGGGGCAACACTGAAGCTTTCTTT.

The rearrangement joins TRBV4-2 to TRBJ2-1; D uncertain. The ends were cut back, 5 bases at V and 6 bases at J, with 11 bases in the middle. The CDR3 covers 13 residues. Germline CDR1 reads LGHNA; CDR2 reads YNFKEQ. CDR3 loop: CASSFQTFNEQFF. The CDR3 coding sequence is TGTGCCAGCAGCTTCCAGACTTTCAATGAGCAGTTCTTC.

This rearrangement joins TRBV30 to TRBJ1-1; a weak D match, TRBD1 (5 bases). CDR1 and CDR2 from the germline V gene are GTSNPN and SVGIG (reference sequence). The length of the CDR3 is 13 residues. Trimming took 4 bases from V and 3 from J, leaving 12 bases between them. The DNA for the CDR3 is TGTGCCTGGACTTTCGGAGGGGACACTGAAGCTTTCTTT. It yields the protein CAWTFGGDTEAFF. The whole variable domain, remainder taken from reference TRBV30 and TRBJ1-1, is SQTIHQWPATLVQPVGSPLSLECTVEGTSNPNLYWYRQAAGRGLQLLFYSVGIGQISSEVPQNLSASRPQDRQFILSSKKLLLSDSGFYLCAWTFGGDTEAFFGQGTRLTVV.

The chain links TRBV6-5 to TRBJ1-1; D unclear. The CDR3 is made up of 13 amino acids. Trimming shortened V by 6 bases and J by 0 bases, and 8 bases separated the two germline ends. The germline V gene has CDR1 MNHEY and CDR2 SVGAGI. The CDR3 is CASRLQVNTEAFF. The DNA for the CDR3 is TGTGCCAGCAGGTTACAAGTGAACACTGAAGCTTTCTTT.

The gene calls are TRBV7-2 and TRBJ2-5, with unresolved D. In germline, CDR1 is SGHTA, CDR2 FQGNSA. CDR3 length equals 13 residues. The V gene lost 2 bases and the J gene lost 5 bases, with 9 bases spanning the gap. The CDR3 here is CASSLRMRETQYF. CDR3 in DNA: TGTGCCAGCAGCTTACGAATGAGGGAGACCCAGTACTTC.

This sequence joins TRBV12-3 or TRBV12-4 and TRBJ2-7; D might be TRBD1 (6 bases). This CDR3 is built from 13 residues. V dropped 4 bases and J dropped 3 bases, with 10 bases sitting between them. CDR3 loop: CASSSDRYYEQYF. CDR3 in DNA: TGTGCCAGCAGTTCTGACAGGTACTACGAGCAGTACTTC.

J is TRBJ2-7 and V is TRBV9; 7 bases match TRBD2. CDR1 is SGDLS and CDR2 is YYNGEE in the germline V gene. There are 15 residues in the CDR3. Unmatched junction bases numbered 9, after V lost 4 bases and J lost 2 bases. This chain's CDR3 is CASSIETSPAYEQYF. CDR3 coding DNA: TGTGCCAGCAGCATTGAGACTAGCCCCGCCTACGAGCAGTACTTC.

This clone was observed a handful of times. V and J are TRBV9 and TRBJ2-5, with TRBD2 as a possible D gene (5 bases). This CDR3 has 14 amino acids. The V and J ends lost 0 bases and 5 bases respectively, with 11 bases between them. CDR1 is SGDLS, CDR2 YYNGEE, per germline. The CDR3 loop is CASSVDEGWETQYF. CDR3 DNA: TGTGCCAGCAGCGTAGATGAGGGCTGGGAGACCCAGTACTTC.

This clone turned up a few times. V usage is TRBV29-1 and J usage is TRBJ1-2, with 8 bases that match TRBD1. The J segment lost 1 base and the V segment lost 6 bases, leaving 1 base of the junction unmatched. The CDR3 runs to 12 residues. The germline V gene encodes CDR1 SQVTM and CDR2 ANQGSEA. CDR3: CSVDRDNYGYTF. The CDR3, as DNA: TGCAGCGTGGACAGGGATAACTATGGCTACACCTTC.

The rearrangement joins TRBV6-5 to TRBJ1-1; D remains unclear. The V gene lost 4 bases and the J gene lost 4 bases, with 10 bases spanning the gap. The CDR3 loop spans 13 amino acids. Per the germline V gene, CDR1 is MNHEY and CDR2 is SVGAGI. This chain's CDR3 is CASSFALGTEAFF. In DNA, the CDR3 is TGTGCCAGCAGTTTTGCACTTGGCACTGAAGCTTTCTTT.

The rearrangement links TRBV28 to TRBJ2-7; a weak D match, TRBD2 (5 bases). V shed 2 bases and J shed 7 bases, with 15 bases lying between them. From germline, CDR1 is MDHEN and CDR2 SYDVKM. The CDR3 contains 14 residues. DNA for the CDR3: TGTGCCAGCAGTTTACTAGCTGCCACTTTTGAGCAGTACTTC. Translation: CASSLLAATFEQYF.

This sequence joins TRBV11-3 and TRBJ2-3; 9 bases line up with TRBD2. Germline assignment: CDR1 SGHNT and CDR2 YENEEA. Germline trimming cut 1 base from V and 0 bases from J; bases unmatched to any gene: 5. There are 17 residues in the CDR3. CDR3 DNA: TGTGCCAGCAGCTTAGGACTGCGGGAGGGCAGCACAGATACGCAGTATTTT. As protein: CASSLGLREGSTDTQYF.

The chain is built from TRBV4-2 and TRBJ1-5; D unclear. CDR3 length equals 15 residues. Per germline, CDR1 LGHNA and CDR2 YNFKEQ. Trimming stripped 0 bases from V and 0 bases from J, with 6 bases between. CDR3 residues: CASSQEYFSNQPQHF. CDR3 DNA: TGTGCCAGCAGCCAAGAGTATTTTAGCAATCAGCCCCAGCATTTT.

The chain employs TRBV7-8 and TRBJ1-2, with 7 positions matching TRBD1. V was clipped by 5 bases and J by 8 bases; unmatched bases: 5. The CDR3 has 12 residues. CDR1 is SGHVS, CDR2 FQNEAQ, per germline. The CDR3, as DNA: TGTGCCAGCAGCAGCCAGGGGGAGGGCTACACCTTC. Translating it yields CASSSQGEGYTF.

This sequence joins TRBV19 and TRBJ2-1; TRBD2 matches 11 bases. There are 15 residues in the CDR3. Germline V gene data show CDR1 as LNHDA and CDR2 as SQIVND (reference sequence). V lost 6 bases and J lost 5; bases outside the gene matches: 6. CDR3 sequence reads: CASRSGTSGHNEQFF. The CDR3 DNA reads as TGTGCCAGTAGAAGCGGGACTAGCGGACACAATGAGCAGTTCTTC.

J is TRBJ1-2 and V is TRBV19; no clear D. Germline V gene lookup returns CDR1 LNHDA and CDR2 SQIVND (reference sequence). The germline V and J ends were trimmed by 8 bases and 0 bases, with 19 bases remaining between them. CDR3 size: 16 residues. CDR3 sequence (DNA): TGTGCCAGTTTACCGCTTTCGGGTGAGGCTAACTATGGCTACACCTTC. It is translated as CASLPLSGEANYGYTF.

This chain uses TRBV19 with TRBJ2-5; weak D call: TRBD2 (6 bases). The V and J ends lost 4 bases and 5 bases respectively, with 23 bases between them. The CDR3 consists of 17 residues. Germline V gene lookup returns CDR1 LNHDA and CDR2 SQIVND (reference sequence). Here the CDR3 DNA reads TGTGCCAGTAGTACCCTTCTGCGACTAGATGCGGATGAGACCCAGTACTTC. It is translated as CASSTLLRLDADETQYF.

The chain employs TRBV7-2 and TRBJ2-3; D is ambiguous. Per the germline V gene, CDR1 is SGHTA and CDR2 is FQGNSA. Trimming left V 6 bases short and J 4 bases short, with 11 bases between. This CDR3 is 13 amino acids long. CDR3 bases: TGTGCCAGCAGTCCCGGGTCCGCAGATACGCAGTATTTT. It encodes CASSPGSADTQYF.